The next 15 T cell receptor beta chains were all read from a single sample in a study of blood T cell repertoires in COVID-19. This table comes from immunoSEQ multiplex PCR, and its TCRdb copy is limited to in-frame clones, with some not included. The table shows 150,000 to 200,000 clones, with over 65% occurring only once. Sequenced material: peripheral blood. The receptors stem from a woman of 80 years or more with acute or convalescent COVID-19.

Note on this clone: This sample includes further DNA sequences coding for the same CDR3. The rearrangement links TRBV28 to TRBJ2-7, with 7 bases that match TRBD1. V was pared by 6 bases and J by 4 bases, with 9 bases of the junction left unmatched. Germline lookup yields CDR1 MDHEN and CDR2 SYDVKM. The CDR3 has 14 residues. The CDR3 spells CASRGPGQTYEQYF. DNA for the CDR3: TGTGCCAGCAGGGGACCGGGACAGACTTACGAGCAGTACTTC.

The V gene is TRBV27, the J gene TRBJ2-7; a weak D match, TRBD2 (5 bases). CDR3 length: 14 amino acids. Germline V lookup: CDR1 MNHEY, CDR2 SMNVEV (reference sequence). V lost 6 bases and J lost 5, with 17 bases in between. The DNA for the CDR3 is TGTGCCAGCAGCTCACCCGCTTATAGCGACGAGCAGTACTTC. It specifies CASSSPAYSDEQYF.

The chain joins TRBV27 to TRBJ1-6; D not resolved. Germline assignment: CDR1 MNHEY and CDR2 SMNVEV (reference sequence). CDR3 length equals 14 residues. V was trimmed by 4 bases and J by 10 bases, leaving 14 bases between them. CDR3 in DNA: TGTGCCAGCAGTTGGGGTCTGGGGAGCTCACCCCTCCACTTT. Translating gives CASSWGLGSSPLHF.

The V gene is TRBV18, the J gene TRBJ1-1; D call uncertain. Trimming cost V 2 bases and J 0 bases, with 19 bases left between them. Germline assignment: CDR1 KGHSH and CDR2 LQKENI. The CDR3 is 18 residues long. The CDR3 nucleotides read TGTGCCAGCTCACCAGTCTTTTACACAAACTACATGAACACTGAAGCTTTCTTT. This gives the protein CASSPVFYTNYMNTEAFF. The whole variable domain, filled in from reference TRBV18 and TRBJ1-1, reads NAGVMQNPRHLVRRRGQEARLRCSPMKGHSHVYWYRQLPEEGLKFMVYLQKENIIDESGMPKERFSAEFPKEGPSILRIQQVVRGDSAAYFCASSPVFYTNYMNTEAFFGQGTRLTVV.

V is TRBV24-1 and J is TRBJ2-7, with 8 bases identical to TRBD1. Germline V gene lookup returns CDR1 KGHDR and CDR2 SFDVKD. The CDR3 loop spans 14 amino acids. Germline trimming cut 4 bases from V and 5 bases from J; bases unmatched to any gene: 6. This chain's CDR3 is CATSDPGQAHEQYF. For the CDR3, the DNA is TGTGCCACCAGTGACCCGGGACAGGCCCACGAGCAGTACTTC.

The V call is TRBV6-5, the J call TRBJ2-7; 7 nucleotides agree with TRBD1. The CDR3 runs to 14 residues. CDR1 is MNHEY, CDR2 SVGAGI, per germline. The V segment lost 7 bases and the J segment 3 bases; nucleotides outside the gene matches: 9. CDR3 sequence reads: CASTLGGGNYEQYF. CDR3 nucleotide sequence: TGTGCCAGCACCTTAGGGGGCGGTAACTACGAGCAGTACTTC.

On this clone itself: The same CDR3 is also encoded by other DNA sequences in this sample. The genes are TRBV12-3 or TRBV12-4 and TRBJ2-5; D unclear. V was trimmed by 2 bases and J by 4 bases, leaving 8 bases between them. The CDR3 covers 13 residues. The CDR3 loop reads CASSLSEAETQYF. The DNA of the CDR3 is TGTGCCAGCAGTTTAAGTGAGGCAGAGACCCAGTACTTC.

The rearrangement joins TRBV19 to TRBJ2-3, with 11 bases lining up with TRBD2. J lost 5 bases, V lost 4 bases, and 8 bases had no gene match. The CDR3 runs 16 residues. Germline V lookup: CDR1 LNHDA, CDR2 SQIVND (reference sequence). The chain's CDR3 is CASSRRTSGRGDTQYF. The CDR3 DNA reads TGTGCCAGTAGTAGAAGAACTAGCGGGAGAGGAGATACGCAGTATTTT.

This sequence joins TRBV7-8 and TRBJ2-1, with D possibly matching TRBD2 (6 bases). The CDR3 consists of 16 residues. Germline CDR1 reads SGHVS; CDR2 reads FQNEAQ. V was pared by 2 bases and J by 1 base, with 12 bases between. CDR3 DNA: TGTGCCAGCAGCTTATATAGCGGTCCTTCCTACAATGAGCAGTTCTTC. Protein: CASSLYSGPSYNEQFF.

The chain is built from TRBV7-9 and TRBJ2-7, with D unresolved. The ends were cut back, 5 bases at V and 6 bases at J, with 11 bases in the middle. This CDR3 has 12 residues. The germline CDR1 and CDR2 sequences are SEHNR and FQNEAQ (reference sequence). As DNA, the CDR3 is TGTGCCAGCAGCCCTGGAAGACTCGAGCAGTACTTC. Its translation: CASSPGRLEQYF.

The CDR3 is CASRLYEQYF. The CDR3 nucleotides read TGTGCCAGCAGACTTTACGAGCAGTACTTC. The rearrangement links TRBV27 to TRBJ2-7; D not resolved. CDR1 and CDR2 (germline): MNHEY, SMNVEV (reference sequence). This CDR3 is 10 amino acids long. Between the trimmed V and J ends, which lost 6 bases and 4 bases, there was a span of 4 bases.

The chain couples TRBV7-8 to TRBJ1-1; a possible D gene is TRBD1 (5 bases). CDR1 and CDR2 (germline): SGHVS, FQNEAQ. The CDR3 has 18 amino acids. With 1 base removed from V and 1 base from J, the gap between germline ends came to 19 bases. CDR3 DNA: TGTGCCAGCAGCTTAGTGGGCTCTGGGGCAGGGAAGAACACTGAAGCTTTCTTT. It yields the protein CASSLVGSGAGKNTEAFF. The whole variable domain, filled in from reference TRBV7-8 and TRBJ1-1, reads GAGVSQSPRYKVAKRGQDVALRCDPISGHVSLFWYQQALGQGPEFLTYFQNEAQLDKSGLPSDRFFAERPEGSVSTLKIQRTQQEDSAVYLCASSLVGSGAGKNTEAFFGQGTRLTVV.

The chain carries TRBV28 and TRBJ1-6; 9 nucleotides align to TRBD1. Trimming removed 7 bases from V and 10 bases from J; junction bases left unmatched: 11. The germline V gene has CDR1 MDHEN and CDR2 SYDVKM. CDR3 length: 15 amino acids. The CDR3 loop is CASTHSGTGNSPLHF. The CDR3 nucleotides read TGTGCCAGCACCCATAGCGGGACAGGGAACTCACCCCTCCACTTT.

The chain has TRBV3-1 (or the pseudogene TRBV3-2) and TRBJ2-2; TRBD2 agrees at 15 bases. With V trimmed by 4 bases and J by 5 bases, 8 bases remained unmatched. In germline, CDR1 is LGHDT, CDR2 YNNKEL (reference sequence). The CDR3 loop spans 18 amino acids. DNA for the CDR3: TGTGCCAGCAGCCGAGGACTAGCGGGAGGGCTTTTGACCGGGGAGCTGTTTTTT. Its protein product is CASSRGLAGGLLTGELFF.

This rearrangement joins TRBV28 to TRBJ2-7; D is unclear. Germline lookup yields CDR1 MDHEN and CDR2 SYDVKM. V dropped 8 bases and J dropped 2 bases, with 10 bases sitting between them. CDR3 length: 12 amino acids. The CDR3 region is CASLESTYEQYF. The DNA for the CDR3 is TGTGCCAGCCTGGAGTCTACCTACGAGCAGTACTTC.